One and the same sample provided the 32 T cell receptor beta chains below, sequenced in a study of regulatory T cells in long-lasting Graves disease. The TCR beta library used iRepertoire HTBI primers with Arm-PCR amplification of CDR3. Via MiXCR, TCRdb re-called the multiplex PCR reads, giving one row per CDR3 protein. The data contain roughly 400,000 distinct CDR3 sequences, roughly 15% of them singletons. Specified time point: newly diagnosed GD, antithyroid drugs for less than 3 months. Making the TCR library involved RNA that had been extracted from PBMCs. This same sample was also taken into another study, of T cells in Graves' hyperthyroidism and ophthalmopathy.

The material sequenced was peripheral blood mononuclear cells (PBMCs), taken at new diagnosis, from a patient treated with antithyroid drugs. These receptors came from a woman aged 40 to 50 with Graves disease.

Turning to this clonotype: A single base separates this from a much larger clone, so it may be a read error. V and J are TRBV30 and TRBJ2-2, with TRBD2 matching over 7 bases. The CDR3 consists of 16 residues. CDR1 is GTSNPN and CDR2 is SVGIG in the germline V gene (reference sequence). The V segment lost 0 bases and the J segment 0 bases; nucleotides outside the gene matches: 4. The CDR3 loop reads CAWSVDLAANTGELFF. The CDR3 DNA follows: TGTGCCTGGAGTGTCGACCTAGCGGCGAACACCGGGGAGCTGTTTTTT.

The gene calls are TRBV12-3 or TRBV12-4 and TRBJ2-7; 8 nucleotides agree with TRBD2. The CDR3 runs to 14 residues. J gave up 3 bases and V 5 bases, and 6 bases lay outside the gene matches. The CDR3 sequence is CASSPTSGHYEQYF. The CDR3 nucleotides are TGTGCCAGCAGTCCAACTAGCGGCCACTACGAGCAGTACTTC.

This clonotype has ten or more counts. The chain employs TRBV10-3 and TRBJ2-7, with 9 bases lining up with TRBD2. The CDR3 is 15 residues long. V trimming: 2 bases; J trimming: 7 bases; junction bases outside the gene matches: 9. Germline lookup yields CDR1 ENHRY and CDR2 SYGVKD. The CDR3 DNA sequence: TGTGCCATCAGTGAGGGGCTAGCGGGACGCATGGAGCAGTACTTC. It yields the protein CAISEGLAGRMEQYF.

This clonotype was counted ten times or more. V gene TRBV7-8 combines with J gene TRBJ2-7; a weak D match, TRBD2 (5 bases). The germline V gene encodes CDR1 SGHVS and CDR2 FQNEAQ. V gave up 8 bases and J gave up 6 bases, with 11 bases separating them. This CDR3 has 11 residues. The CDR3 DNA is TGTGCCAGCGCAAGAGGGCCCGAGCAGTACTTC. Translating it yields CASARGPEQYF.

This clonotype was observed a handful of times. The V and J genes are TRBV29-1 and TRBJ1-5; 8 bases fit TRBD1. This CDR3 is built from 13 residues. Germline CDR1 and CDR2: SQVTM and ANQGSEA. After removal of 4 bases from V and 6 bases from J, the junction contained 5 bases not matched to a gene. The CDR3 DNA follows: TGCAGCGTTGGATGGACAGGGAGTCAGCCCCAGCATTTT. It codes for CSVGWTGSQPQHF.

This clonotype showed up just a few times. The chain has TRBV5-1 and TRBJ2-7, with a weak D call TRBD2 (5 bases). The V end lost 0 bases, the J end lost 7 bases, and 14 bases lay between the germline ends. This CDR3 has 14 amino acids. CDR1 and CDR2 from the germline V gene are SGHRS and YFSETQ. This chain's CDR3 is CASSLEPEPGEQYF. CDR3 in DNA: TGCGCCAGCAGCTTGGAACCGGAGCCGGGAGAGCAGTACTTC.

This clonotype was seen ten or more times. The chain combines TRBV30 with TRBJ1-3; D is possibly TRBD1 (6 bases). Trimming cost V 3 bases and J 2 bases, with 17 bases left between them. Germline V gene sequence: CDR1 GTSNPN, CDR2 SVGIG (reference sequence). The length of the CDR3 is 16 residues. In DNA, the CDR3 is TGTGCCTGGAGGAGTATACAGGGAGGTGCTGGAAACACCATATATTTT. Translating it yields CAWRSIQGGAGNTIYF.

Notes on this clonotype: A much larger clone lies a single base off, so this may be a read error. CDR3 region: CASGLGFVYEQYF. Written as DNA, the CDR3 is TGTGCTAGTGGTTTGGGGTTCGTTTACGAGCAGTACTTC. The genes are TRBV12-5 and TRBJ2-7, with unresolved D. The CDR3 covers 13 residues. CDR1 and CDR2 from the germline V gene are LGHNT and FRNRAP. Trimming left V 1 base short and J 4 bases short, with 8 bases between.

J is TRBJ2-7 and V is TRBV14, with 8 nucleotides matching TRBD2. The germline gives CDR1 SGHDN, CDR2 FVKESK. The CDR3 consists of 15 residues. The J segment lost 4 bases and the V segment lost 5 bases, leaving 10 bases of the junction unmatched. In DNA form, the CDR3 reads TGTGCCAGCAGCTCCCGGACTAGCCGGGGATACGAGCAGTACTTC. It encodes CASSSRTSRGYEQYF.

The chain links TRBV27 to TRBJ2-1, with 8 bases identical to TRBD2. CDR1 and CDR2 from the germline V gene are MNHEY and SMNVEV (reference sequence). The CDR3 length is 15 residues. V gave up 3 bases and J gave up 0 bases; unmatched junction bases: 1. The CDR3 reads CASSFSGDSYNEQFF. For the CDR3, the DNA is TGTGCCAGCAGTTTTAGCGGGGACTCCTACAATGAGCAGTTCTTC.

The sample holds many counts of this clonotype. The CDR3 nucleotides read TGTGCCAGTTATAAGGGGGCCGACACAGATACGCAGTATTTT. This gives the protein CASYKGADTDTQYF. The chain employs TRBV10-3 and TRBJ2-3; 7 bases are shared with TRBD1. The V segment lost 10 bases and the J segment 2 bases; nucleotides outside the gene matches: 9. The germline V gene has CDR1 ENHRY and CDR2 SYGVKD. The CDR3 is made up of 14 amino acids.

This clonotype has more than one count but fewer than ten. The genes are TRBV18 and TRBJ1-1, with a tentative D call TRBD1 (5 bases). Germline V gene sequence: CDR1 KGHSH, CDR2 LQKENI. V dropped 3 bases and J dropped 5 bases, with 16 bases sitting between them. The length of the CDR3 is 15 residues. CDR3 residues: CASSPFEKPGTEAFF. The CDR3 DNA follows: TGTGCCAGCTCACCGTTTGAGAAACCAGGGACTGAAGCTTTCTTT.

This clonotype was seen ten or more times. The rearrangement uses TRBV28 and TRBJ2-1; 10 nucleotides line up with TRBD2. The CDR3 length is 16 residues. Germline lookup yields CDR1 MDHEN and CDR2 SYDVKM. The junction had 5 bases not matched to a gene; V was cut back by 5 bases and J by 1 base. CDR3 protein: CASSPPAGGSYNEQFF. As DNA, the CDR3 is TGTGCCAGCAGTCCCCCAGCGGGAGGGTCCTACAATGAGCAGTTCTTC.

The rearrangement links TRBV7-8 to TRBJ2-7; tentatively, D is TRBD1 (6 bases). There are 14 residues in the CDR3. Per germline, CDR1 SGHVS and CDR2 FQNEAQ. V lost 6 bases, J lost 5 bases, and 17 bases lay in between. In DNA form, the CDR3 reads TGTGCCAGCAGGAGGTTAGGGGGTGATGACGAGCAGTACTTC. This encodes CASRRLGGDDEQYF. The variable domain in full, with the rest retrieved from reference TRBV7-8 and TRBJ2-7, is GAGVSQSPRYKVAKRGQDVALRCDPISGHVSLFWYQQALGQGPEFLTYFQNEAQLDKSGLPSDRFFAERPEGSVSTLKIQRTQQEDSAVYLCASRRLGGDDEQYFGPGTRLTVT.

This clonotype turned up a few times. The J gene is TRBJ1-1, the V gene TRBV19; D call uncertain. The CDR3 extends over 13 amino acids. Germline V gene lookup returns CDR1 LNHDA and CDR2 SQIVND (reference sequence). Trimming removed 6 bases at V and 3 bases at J, with 11 bases between. The CDR3 protein is CASRYKTDTEAFF. In DNA form, the CDR3 reads TGTGCCAGTAGATATAAAACAGACACTGAAGCTTTCTTT.

This clonotype was seen only a few times. This chain uses TRBV19 with TRBJ2-7, with D possibly being TRBD1 (6 bases). Germline values: CDR1 LNHDA, CDR2 SQIVND (reference sequence). V gave up 6 bases and J gave up 0 bases, with 18 bases separating them. The CDR3 has 16 residues. CDR3 sequence: CASSPQPGVTSYEQYF. The CDR3 region has the DNA TGTGCCAGTAGCCCGCAACCAGGGGTGACCTCCTACGAGCAGTACTTC.

The genes are TRBV6-1 and TRBJ1-1; D is unresolved. CDR3 size: 13 residues. Looked up from germline, CDR1 is MNHNS and CDR2 is SASEGT. The ends were cut back, 6 bases at V and 0 bases at J, with 8 bases in the middle. CDR3 loop: CASSTYVNTEAFF. DNA of the CDR3: TGTGCCAGCAGCACCTATGTGAACACTGAAGCTTTCTTT.

This clonotype was observed at least ten times. The chain combines TRBV5-1 with TRBJ2-3, with D possibly TRBD2 on 5 matching bases. The length of the CDR3 is 17 residues. V was shortened by 0 bases and J by 0 bases, with 14 bases between the two germline ends. Germline V gene lookup returns CDR1 SGHRS and CDR2 YFSETQ. The CDR3 DNA is TGCGCCAGCAGCTTGGTAGCACGGCGGAGGAGCACAGATACGCAGTATTTT. Translated, it gives CASSLVARRRSTDTQYF. The whole variable domain, filled in from reference TRBV5-1 and TRBJ2-3, reads KAGVTQTPRYLIKTRGQQVTLSCSPISGHRSVSWYQQTPGQGLQFLFEYFSETQRNKGNFPGRFSGRQFSNSRSEMNVSTLELGDSALYLCASSLVARRRSTDTQYFGPGTRLTVL.

Concerning this clonotype itself: Given a much more abundant clone one base away, this may be a read error. This rearrangement joins TRBV3-1 to TRBJ2-7, with no clear D. Looked up from germline, CDR1 is LGHDT and CDR2 is YNNKEL (reference sequence). V was pared by 2 bases and J by 3 bases, with 11 bases between. The CDR3 is 14 residues long. CDR3 DNA: TGTGCCAGCAGCCAATCCCCTAGTTACTACGAGCAGTACTTC. It translates to CASSQSPSYYEQYF.

Concerning this clonotype itself: A much larger clone lies a single base off, so this may be a read error. The V and J genes are TRBV6-2 or TRBV6-3 and TRBJ2-1; a possible D gene is TRBD2 (6 bases). Trimming pared 0 bases from V and 10 bases from J, leaving 16 bases between. The germline V gene has CDR1 MNHEY and CDR2 SVGEGT. This CDR3 comprises 15 residues. This CDR3 is CASSYSSGASYEQFF. The CDR3 DNA reads as TGTGCCAGCAGTTACTCTAGCGGAGCCTCCTACGAGCAGTTCTTC.

This clonotype showed up many times. The chain is built from TRBV6-2 or TRBV6-3 and TRBJ2-1; TRBD1 aligns across 10 bases. This CDR3 spans 15 amino acids. CDR1 and CDR2 (germline): MNHEY, SVGEGT. The junction had 7 bases not matched to a gene; V was cut back by 7 bases and J by 4 bases. CDR3: CASTQTGGLYNEQFF. The CDR3 DNA reads TGTGCCAGCACCCAGACAGGGGGCTTGTACAATGAGCAGTTCTTC.

This clonotype was detected ten times or more. Germline and junction disagree at one end, which may indicate a read error. This chain uses TRBV5-1 with TRBJ1-1; D not certain. The CDR3 sequence is 14 residues long. The germline CDR1 and CDR2 sequences are SGHRS and YFSETQ. CDR3 in amino acids: CASSLDGLNTEAFF. The CDR3 nucleotides read TGTGCCAGCAGCCTGGACGGCCTAAACACTGAAGCTTTCTTT.

This clonotype was counted only a few times. The V call is TRBV28, the J call TRBJ2-7; perhaps D is TRBD1 or TRBD2 (5 bases each). The V end lost 5 bases, the J end lost 8 bases, and 22 bases lay between the germline ends. This CDR3 contains 15 residues. From germline, CDR1 is MDHEN and CDR2 SYDVKM. The CDR3 reads CASSIPGPTHLQQYF. In DNA, the CDR3 is TGTGCCAGCAGTATTCCGGGACCCACGCACCTACAGCAGTACTTC.

The rearrangement links TRBV19 to TRBJ1-5, with D possibly TRBD1 on 6 matching bases. Trimming took off 5 bases at V and 2 bases at J, with 16 bases between the two ends. Germline lookup yields CDR1 LNHDA and CDR2 SQIVND (reference sequence). The CDR3 is 16 amino acids. Here the CDR3 reads CASSLTGLRGNQPQHF. CDR3 DNA sequence: TGTGCCAGTAGTCTGACAGGTTTACGAGGCAATCAGCCCCAGCATTTT.

This clonotype was observed a few times. The chain couples TRBV20-1 to TRBJ2-1, with D maybe TRBD1 (5 bases). This CDR3 contains 13 residues. Germline CDR1 reads DFQATT; CDR2 reads SNEGSKA (reference sequence). Trimming stripped 4 bases from V and 8 bases from J, with 15 bases between. CDR3 loop: CSATKRQPDEQFF. The CDR3 coding sequence is TGCAGTGCTACCAAGAGACAGCCCGATGAGCAGTTCTTC.

The chain combines TRBV6-2 or TRBV6-3 with TRBJ1-1; tentative D call: TRBD1 (6 bases). Germline V gives CDR1 MNHEY, CDR2 SVGEGT. This CDR3 contains 13 residues. V dropped 6 bases and J dropped 3 bases, with 11 bases sitting between them. Written as DNA, the CDR3 is TGTGCCAGCAGCAAGACAGGCTACACTGAAGCTTTCTTT. It is translated as CASSKTGYTEAFF.

The DNA of the CDR3 is TGCAGCGTCCCCTCCGGGGGGACTAGCGGGGGTACGCAGTATTTT. It encodes CSVPSGGTSGGTQYF. V usage is TRBV29-1 and J usage is TRBJ2-3; 14 nucleotides match TRBD2. The V and J ends lost 6 bases and 8 bases, in that order; junction bases with no gene match: 10. The CDR3 is 15 amino acids. Germline CDR1 reads SQVTM; CDR2 reads ANQGSEA.

This clonotype was seen ten or more times. This chain joins TRBV3-1 and TRBJ2-4; 8 bases align to TRBD2. V was pared by 4 bases and J by 4 bases, with 6 bases of the junction left unmatched. Germline V gene data show CDR1 as LGHDT and CDR2 as YNNKEL (reference sequence). CDR3 length: 15 residues. The CDR3: CASSPTGGPKNIQYF. In DNA, the CDR3 is TGTGCCAGCAGCCCCACGGGGGGGCCTAAAAACATTCAGTACTTC.

The chain recombines TRBV11-2 with TRBJ2-7, with TRBD1 identical over 8 bases. V trimming: 2 bases; J trimming: 7 bases; junction bases outside the gene matches: 10. CDR1 SGHAT and CDR2 FQNNGV come from the germline V gene. The CDR3 spans 15 residues. The CDR3 loop is CASSLPGGPRWEQYF. The CDR3 nucleotides are TGTGCCAGCAGCTTACCAGGGGGCCCACGTTGGGAGCAGTACTTC.

The genes are TRBV2 and TRBJ2-3, with 14 bases aligning to TRBD2. V dropped 3 bases and J dropped 0; count of bases not matched to a gene: 5. Germline CDR1 and CDR2: SNHLY and FYNNEI. The CDR3 contains 18 residues. CDR3 protein: CASSEGLAGATSTDTQYF. The DNA of the CDR3 is TGTGCCAGCAGTGAGGGACTAGCGGGGGCTACTAGCACAGATACGCAGTATTTT.

About this clonotype: No conserved phenylalanine or tryptophan is present at the end of the CDR3, so a read error is the likely explanation. The genes are TRBV25-1 and TRBJ2-5, with TRBD2 matching 7 bases. The CDR3 is 15 amino acids. The germline CDR1 and CDR2 sequences are MGHDK and SYGVNS. Losses at the gene ends were 6 bases for V and 1 base for J; bases not matched to a gene: 8. In DNA form, the CDR3 reads TGTGCCAGCAGCCAGGTGCGGGGGATCCAAGAGACCCAGTACTCC. As protein: CASSQVRGIQETQYS.

At least ten counts were recorded for this clonotype. This chain links TRBV10-2 with TRBJ2-7; D ambiguous. Trimming stripped 3 bases from V and 4 bases from J, with 10 bases between. The CDR3 length is 13 residues. The germline CDR1 and CDR2 sequences are WSHSY and SAAADI. This chain's CDR3 is CASSDRGRYEQYF. Written as DNA, the CDR3 is TGCGCCAGCAGTGACAGAGGAAGGTACGAGCAGTACTTC.